Listed here are 20 T cell receptor beta chains from one sample, sequenced in a study of T cell responses to AZD1222 COVID-19 vaccine. The protocol was immunoSEQ multiplex PCR, while the TCRdb copy is restricted to in-frame clones and leaves out a portion. The sample lists about 93,000 clones, 80% to 90% seen once, with about 6% in the top ten. The sequences come from peripheral blood, collected on day 0 of AZD1222 vaccination. Receptors were obtained from an adult in good health.

The rearrangement uses TRBV5-1 and TRBJ2-3; 8 positions agree with TRBD1. The CDR3 spans 15 residues. V lost 1 base to trimming and J lost 0 bases; unmatched junction nucleotides: 1. Germline assignment: CDR1 SGHRS and CDR2 YFSETQ. The CDR3 sequence is CASSLQGASTDTQYF. In nucleotides, the CDR3 is TGCGCCAGCAGCTTGCAGGGGGCGAGCACAGATACGCAGTATTTT.

This clone appeared a few times. This chain uses TRBV9 with TRBJ1-1; 8 positions match TRBD1. This CDR3 is built from 15 residues. Germline V lookup: CDR1 SGDLS, CDR2 YYNGEE. J gave up 2 bases and V 2 bases, and 5 bases lay outside the gene matches. CDR3 coding DNA: TGTGCCAGCAGCGTCACAGGACAGGGTAACACTGAAGCTTTCTTT. Translation: CASSVTGQGNTEAFF.

The genes are TRBV19 and TRBJ2-1, with TRBD2 identical over 7 bases. V lost 2 bases and J lost 10; bases outside the gene matches: 5. This CDR3 spans 13 amino acids. Germline CDR1 is LNHDA and CDR2 is SQIVND (reference sequence). The CDR3 DNA follows: TGTGCCAGTAGTATAAAGCGGGGATTAGAGCAGTTCTTC. Translated, it gives CASSIKRGLEQFF.

To note about this clone: The junction and the germline gene differ at one end; a read error may be behind it. DNA of the CDR3: TGTGCCAGCAGCGAAGCCGACAGGGAGCAGTACTTC. This encodes CASSEADREQYF. The rearrangement links TRBV6-1 to TRBJ2-7, with TRBD1 as a possible D gene (6 bases). The CDR3 sequence is 12 residues long. Germline CDR1 reads MNHNS; CDR2 reads SASEGT.

J is TRBJ2-3 and V is TRBV3-1 (or the pseudogene TRBV3-2); no firm D call. V lost 5 bases, J lost 2 bases, and 23 bases lay in between. The CDR3 runs to 18 residues. Germline-derived CDR1 and CDR2 are LGHDT and YNNKEL (reference sequence). CDR3 loop: CASSSQDLPAANTDTQYF. CDR3 coding DNA: TGTGCCAGCAGCAGCCAAGATCTTCCCGCGGCAAACACAGATACGCAGTATTTT.

The rearrangement links TRBV9 to TRBJ2-3, with 14 bases matching TRBD2. This CDR3 contains 18 residues. The V gene end was trimmed by 4 bases and the J gene end by 3 bases; junction bases not matched to a gene: 10. Germline assignment: CDR1 SGDLS and CDR2 YYNGEE. This chain's CDR3 is CASSLLTSGGAGTDTQYF. DNA for the CDR3: TGTGCCAGCAGCCTGCTGACTAGCGGGGGGGCCGGGACAGATACGCAGTATTTT.

J is TRBJ2-7 and V is TRBV2, with D possibly matching TRBD1 (6 bases). There are 11 residues in the CDR3. Trimming cost V 8 bases and J 7 bases, with 12 bases left between them. The V gene's germline CDR1 is SNHLY and CDR2 FYNNEI. The CDR3 DNA reads as TGTGCCAGCTCAGGGGCAAAGGAGCAGTACTTC. It specifies CASSGAKEQYF.

The chain links TRBV30 to TRBJ1-4; 7 bases line up with TRBD1. The trim removed 0 bases at V and 6 bases at J, leaving 7 bases unmatched. The CDR3 length is 15 residues. Germline loops: CDR1 GTSNPN, CDR2 SVGIG (reference sequence). As DNA, the CDR3 is TGTGCCTGGAGTGTAGACAGGGTGGGGGATGAAAAACTGTTTTTT. This encodes CAWSVDRVGDEKLFF.

This clone was found once. The V gene is TRBV29-1, the J gene TRBJ2-2; D is perhaps TRBD2 (6 bases). With 0 bases removed from V and 2 bases from J, the gap between germline ends came to 10 bases. Per germline, CDR1 SQVTM and CDR2 ANQGSEA. This CDR3 comprises 15 residues. CDR3 protein: CSVEEASANTGELFF. DNA of the CDR3: TGCAGCGTTGAAGAAGCTAGCGCAAACACCGGGGAGCTGTTTTTT.

The chain recombines TRBV18 with TRBJ2-2; 7 bases are a match to TRBD1. The CDR3 is made up of 16 amino acids. V lost 2 bases and J lost 4; bases outside the gene matches: 7. CDR1 KGHSH and CDR2 LQKENI come from the germline V gene. DNA of the CDR3: TGTGCCAGCTCACCAACCGCGACAGGGTCCACCGGGGAGCTGTTTTTT. Amino acid sequence: CASSPTATGSTGELFF.

CDR3 residues: CATGTGTYEQYF. As DNA, the CDR3 is TGTGCCACCGGGACAGGGACCTACGAGCAGTACTTC. The chain employs TRBV6-5 and TRBJ2-7; 9 bases are a match to TRBD1. Germline values: CDR1 MNHEY, CDR2 SVGAGI. This CDR3 comprises 12 residues. V was pared by 10 bases and J by 2 bases, with 3 bases of the junction left unmatched.

The chain is built from TRBV9 and TRBJ1-2, with D possibly being TRBD1 (5 bases). Germline V gene lookup returns CDR1 SGDLS and CDR2 YYNGEE. This CDR3 is built from 14 residues. Trimming took 3 bases from V and 6 from J, leaving 15 bases between them. The DNA of the CDR3 is TGTGCCAGCAGCGCTACTTCAGGGTCCCATGGCTACACCTTC. Protein product: CASSATSGSHGYTF.

V gene TRBV5-4 combines with J gene TRBJ1-2; 7 nucleotides line up with TRBD1. This CDR3 is 15 amino acids long. Germline values: CDR1 SGHNT, CDR2 YYREEE (reference sequence). V was pared by 2 bases and J by 2 bases, with 6 bases of the junction left unmatched. CDR3 DNA: TGTGCCAGCAGCTTAAACTCGGGACAGAACTATGGCTACACCTTC. This gives the protein CASSLNSGQNYGYTF.

This chain uses TRBV19 with TRBJ1-4; 8 bases are shared with TRBD1. V dropped 1 base and J dropped 7; count of bases not matched to a gene: 8. From germline, CDR1 is LNHDA and CDR2 SQIVND (reference sequence). The length of the CDR3 is 16 residues. CDR3 sequence (DNA): TGTGCCAGTAGTATAGTCTCGACAGGGGATGGTGAAAAACTGTTTTTT. Its protein product is CASSIVSTGDGEKLFF. The variable domain in full, completed from reference TRBV19 and TRBJ1-4, reads DGGITQSPKYLFRKEGQNVTLSCEQNLNHDAMYWYRQDPGQGLRLIYYSQIVNDFQKGDIAEGYSVSREKKESFPLTVTSAQKNPTAFYLCASSIVSTGDGEKLFFGSGTQLSVL.

This rearrangement joins TRBV18 to TRBJ2-1; tentative D call: TRBD1 (6 bases). Looked up from germline, CDR1 is KGHSH and CDR2 is LQKENI. V was pared by 4 bases and J by 5 bases, with 9 bases between. The CDR3 has 13 residues. CDR3 sequence (DNA): TGTGCCAGCTCACTAGGACAGAACAATGAGCAGTTCTTC. The encoded protein is CASSLGQNNEQFF.

There are a few counts of this clone. The CDR3 nucleotides are TGTGCCAGCACCCAGGGTGAGGGGGTGCATTCACCCCTCCACTTT. The encoded protein is CASTQGEGVHSPLHF. This chain connects TRBV6-6 to TRBJ1-6; tentatively, D is TRBD1 (6 bases). Between the trimmed V and J ends, which lost 7 bases and 8 bases, there was a span of 18 bases. Looked up from germline, CDR1 is MNHNY and CDR2 is SVGAGI (reference sequence). The CDR3 is made up of 15 amino acids.

The J gene is TRBJ1-1, the V gene TRBV30, with D possibly being TRBD1 (5 bases). V was shortened by 7 bases and J by 2 bases, with 14 bases between the two germline ends. Germline loops: CDR1 GTSNPN, CDR2 SVGIG (reference sequence). There are 13 residues in the CDR3. For the CDR3, the DNA is TGTGCCTCACAACGGGACTTCAACACTGAAGCTTTCTTT. Translated: CASQRDFNTEAFF.

V gene TRBV15 combines with J gene TRBJ1-5; a possible D gene is TRBD1 (6 bases). Trimming took 4 bases from V and 6 from J, leaving 13 bases between them. The CDR3 consists of 14 residues. The germline gives CDR1 LNHNV, CDR2 YYDKDF (reference sequence). For the CDR3, the DNA is TGTGCCACCAGCAATGGGGGGGCGGGTCAGCCCCAGCATTTT. This codes for CATSNGGAGQPQHF.

The chain combines TRBV5-1 with TRBJ2-2, with 7 bases lining up with TRBD1. The CDR3 runs 15 residues. V was clipped by 2 bases and J by 3 bases; unmatched bases: 4. Germline values: CDR1 SGHRS, CDR2 YFSETQ. CDR3 in amino acids: CASSLETGHTGELFF. The CDR3 coding sequence is TGCGCCAGCAGCTTAGAGACAGGGCACACCGGGGAGCTGTTTTTT. The full variable domain, rest sourced from reference TRBV5-1 and TRBJ2-2, is KAGVTQTPRYLIKTRGQQVTLSCSPISGHRSVSWYQQTPGQGLQFLFEYFSETQRNKGNFPGRFSGRQFSNSRSEMNVSTLELGDSALYLCASSLETGHTGELFFGEGSRLTVL.

V is TRBV2 and J is TRBJ1-2; unclear D gene. The CDR3 has 13 residues. Trimming took off 3 bases at V and 4 bases at J, with 9 bases between the two ends. Germline loops: CDR1 SNHLY, CDR2 FYNNEI. This chain's CDR3 is CASSDEGPYGYTF. The CDR3 DNA follows: TGTGCCAGCAGTGATGAGGGTCCCTATGGCTACACCTTC.